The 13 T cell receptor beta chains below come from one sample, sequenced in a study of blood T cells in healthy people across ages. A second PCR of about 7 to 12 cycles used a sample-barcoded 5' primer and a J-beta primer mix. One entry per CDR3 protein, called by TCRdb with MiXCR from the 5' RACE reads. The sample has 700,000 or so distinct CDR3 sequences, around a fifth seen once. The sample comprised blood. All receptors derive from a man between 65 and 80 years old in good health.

The CDR3, as DNA: TGCGCCAGCAGCGAAACTAGCCGGGGGAACAATGAGCAGTTCTTC. This codes for CASSETSRGNNEQFF. The chain uses TRBV5-1 and TRBJ2-1; D may be TRBD2 (6 bases). Per germline, CDR1 SGHRS and CDR2 YFSETQ. The CDR3 sequence is 15 residues long. V was trimmed by 4 bases and J by 5 bases, leaving 16 bases between them.

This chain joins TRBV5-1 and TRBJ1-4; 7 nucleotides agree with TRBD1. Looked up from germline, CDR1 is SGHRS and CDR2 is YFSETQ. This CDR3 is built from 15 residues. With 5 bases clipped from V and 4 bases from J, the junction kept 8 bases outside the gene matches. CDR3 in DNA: TGCGCCAGCAGTAAAAAGACAGGGCATAATGAAAAACTGTTTTTT. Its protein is CASSKKTGHNEKLFF.

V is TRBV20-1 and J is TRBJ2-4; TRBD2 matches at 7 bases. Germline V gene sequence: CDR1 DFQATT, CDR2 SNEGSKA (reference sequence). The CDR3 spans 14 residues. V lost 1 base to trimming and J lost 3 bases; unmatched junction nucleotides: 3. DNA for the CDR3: TGCAGTGCTAGAGTATGGGGGGGCAAAAACATTCAGTACTTC. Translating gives CSARVWGGKNIQYF.

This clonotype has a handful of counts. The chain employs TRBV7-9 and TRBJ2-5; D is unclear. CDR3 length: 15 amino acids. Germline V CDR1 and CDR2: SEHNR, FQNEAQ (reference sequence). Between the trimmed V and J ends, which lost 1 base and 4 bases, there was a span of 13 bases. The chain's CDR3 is CASSLGALASETQYF. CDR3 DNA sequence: TGTGCCAGCAGCTTAGGAGCGCTCGCATCAGAGACCCAGTACTTC.

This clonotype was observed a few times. The CDR3 region is CASSLGTDPFNEQFF. For the CDR3, the DNA is TGTGCCAGCAGCTTAGGGACCGACCCCTTCAATGAGCAGTTCTTC. The V call is TRBV7-2, the J call TRBJ2-1; no definite D call. The V gene lost 1 base and the J gene lost 6 bases, with 13 bases spanning the gap. CDR3 length equals 15 residues. Looked up from germline, CDR1 is SGHTA and CDR2 is FQGNSA.

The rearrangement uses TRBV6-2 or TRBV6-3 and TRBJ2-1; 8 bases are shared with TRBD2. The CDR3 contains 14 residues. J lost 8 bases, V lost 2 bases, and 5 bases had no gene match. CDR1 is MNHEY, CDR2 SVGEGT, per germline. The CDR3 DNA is TGTGCCAGCAGTTACACACCAGCGGGAGATGAGCAGTTCTTC. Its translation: CASSYTPAGDEQFF.

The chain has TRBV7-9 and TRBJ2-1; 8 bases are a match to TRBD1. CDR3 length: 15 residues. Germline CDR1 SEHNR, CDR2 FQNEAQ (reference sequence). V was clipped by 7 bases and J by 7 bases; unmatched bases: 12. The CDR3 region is CASTLQGEGRNEQFF. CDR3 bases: TGTGCCAGCACACTACAGGGGGAAGGAAGGAATGAGCAGTTCTTC.

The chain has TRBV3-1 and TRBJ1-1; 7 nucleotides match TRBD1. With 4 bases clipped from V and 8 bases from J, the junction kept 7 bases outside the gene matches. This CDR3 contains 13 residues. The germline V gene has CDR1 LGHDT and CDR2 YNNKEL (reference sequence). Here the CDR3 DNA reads TGTGCCAGCAGCCGAGGAAGGACAGGAGAAGCTTTCTTT. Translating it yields CASSRGRTGEAFF.

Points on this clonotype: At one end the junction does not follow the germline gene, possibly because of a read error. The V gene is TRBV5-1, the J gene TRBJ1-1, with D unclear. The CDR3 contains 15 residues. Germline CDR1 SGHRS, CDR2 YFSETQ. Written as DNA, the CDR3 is TGCGCCAGCAGCTTGTTCCAGCCAGGTGACACTGGAGCTTTCTTT. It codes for CASSLFQPGDTGAFF.

The CDR3 is CATRRNTASGNTIYF. The CDR3 region has the DNA TGTGCCACCAGGCGGAACACGGCTTCTGGAAACACCATATATTTT. The chain is built from TRBV15 and TRBJ1-3; D unresolved. The germline CDR1 and CDR2 sequences are LNHNV and YYDKDF (reference sequence). Trimming shortened V by 6 bases and J by 1 base, and 13 bases separated the two germline ends. The length of the CDR3 is 15 residues.

The DNA of the CDR3 is TGCGCCAGCAGCTCTGACCTGCTCGACGAGCAGTACTTC. Its translation is CASSSDLLDEQYF. This chain links TRBV5-1 with TRBJ2-7, with D unclear. Germline V CDR1 and CDR2: SGHRS, YFSETQ. Trimming shortened V by 3 bases and J by 5 bases, and 12 bases separated the two germline ends. The CDR3 runs to 13 residues.

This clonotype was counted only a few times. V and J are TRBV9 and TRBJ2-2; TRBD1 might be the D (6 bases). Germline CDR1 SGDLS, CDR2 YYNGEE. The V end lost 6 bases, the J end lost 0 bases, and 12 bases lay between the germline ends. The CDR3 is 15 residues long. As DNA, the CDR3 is TGTGCCAGCACCACCGGGACAACGAACACCGGGGAGCTGTTTTTT. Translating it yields CASTTGTTNTGELFF.

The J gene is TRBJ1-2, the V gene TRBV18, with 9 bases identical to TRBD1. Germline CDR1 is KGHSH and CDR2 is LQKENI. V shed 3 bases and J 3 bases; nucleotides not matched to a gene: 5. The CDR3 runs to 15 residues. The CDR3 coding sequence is TGTGCCAGCTCACCTTCCGGGACAGGGCACTATGGCTACACCTTC. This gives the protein CASSPSGTGHYGYTF.